The 28 T cell receptor beta chains presented below share a single source sample, sequenced in a study of blood T cell repertoires in COVID-19. Clones were read by immunoSEQ multiplex PCR, and TCRdb kept only the in-frame ones, dropping some. The sample carries roughly 400,000 clones, about 88% recorded once. The material sequenced was PBMCs or T cells enriched from blood (not recorded which). All receptors come from a woman aged 18-29 years who had been exposed to COVID-19.

This rearrangement joins TRBV3-1 (or the pseudogene TRBV3-2) to TRBJ1-1; 8 bases line up with TRBD1. Germline loops: CDR1 LGHDT, CDR2 YNNKEL (reference sequence). V was clipped by 2 bases and J by 0 bases; unmatched bases: 2. CDR3 length equals 15 residues. The CDR3, as DNA: TGTGCCAGCAGCCAACCGGACAGGGTGAACACTGAAGCTTTCTTT. Its protein product is CASSQPDRVNTEAFF.

The gene calls are TRBV6-4 and TRBJ2-1; TRBD2 aligns across 10 bases. Germline values: CDR1 MRHNA, CDR2 SNTAGT. With V trimmed by 3 bases and J by 8 bases, 7 bases remained unmatched. CDR3 size: 15 residues. CDR3 nucleotides: TGTGCCAGCAGTGATGGGGCTAGCGGGGGCTATGAGCAGTTCTTC. The encoded protein is CASSDGASGGYEQFF.

This chain uses TRBV7-3 with TRBJ1-6; possible D gene TRBD1, 6 bases. Trimming took 6 bases from V and 4 from J, leaving 10 bases between them. CDR1 and CDR2 from the germline V gene are SGHTA and FQGTGA. This CDR3 is built from 14 residues. The CDR3 nucleotides are TGTGCCAGCAGGGCCACAGGGTATAATTCACCCCTCCACTTT. Translating it yields CASRATGYNSPLHF.

As DNA, the CDR3 is TGTGCCAGCAGTTTATCAGGGACAGCCTCCTACGAGCAGTACTTC. Protein sequence: CASSLSGTASYEQYF. The gene calls are TRBV28 and TRBJ2-7, with 7 bases lining up with TRBD1. V was clipped by 1 base and J by 0 bases; unmatched bases: 3. Germline V lookup: CDR1 MDHEN, CDR2 SYDVKM. The CDR3 loop spans 15 amino acids.

This clone came up a few times. V usage is TRBV2 and J usage is TRBJ1-4; TRBD1 might be the D (6 bases). This CDR3 spans 14 amino acids. CDR1 is SNHLY, CDR2 FYNNEI, per germline. V lost 7 bases, J lost 7 bases, and 16 bases lay in between. This chain's CDR3 is CASNSVTGREKLFF. The CDR3 nucleotides read TGTGCCAGCAACTCCGTGACAGGCCGTGAAAAACTGTTTTTT. Variable domain in full (rest from reference TRBV2 and TRBJ1-4): EPEVTQTPSHQVTQMGQEVILRCVPISNHLYFYWYRQILGQKVEFLVSFYNNEISEKSEIFDDQFSVERPDGSNFTLKIRSTKLEDSAMYFCASNSVTGREKLFFGSGTQLSVL.

The chain employs TRBV4-3 and TRBJ1-2; D remains ambiguous. The V gene lost 0 bases and the J gene lost 8 bases, with 10 bases spanning the gap. This CDR3 contains 13 residues. Germline values: CDR1 LGHNA, CDR2 YSLEER. In nucleotides, the CDR3 is TGCGCCAGCAGCCAAGACGCAACGGAGGGCTACACCTTC. It translates to CASSQDATEGYTF.

This rearrangement joins TRBV4-1 to TRBJ1-3; no firm D call. The V gene's germline CDR1 is MGHRA and CDR2 YSYEKL. This CDR3 contains 15 residues. Trimming removed 0 bases from V and 2 bases from J, with 8 bases in between. The CDR3 is CASSQDGNPGNTIYF. The CDR3 DNA reads as TGCGCCAGCAGCCAAGACGGGAACCCTGGAAACACCATATATTTT.

The J gene is TRBJ1-4, the V gene TRBV9; possibly TRBD1 for D (6 bases). Trimming left V 0 bases short and J 6 bases short, with 15 bases between. CDR1 and CDR2 (germline): SGDLS, YYNGEE. This CDR3 region has 16 residues. In nucleotides, the CDR3 is TGTGCCAGCAGCGTAGAGGGGGGGGGACCCTATGAAAAACTGTTTTTT. This gives the protein CASSVEGGGPYEKLFF.

The chain recombines TRBV5-4 with TRBJ1-2; D gene unclear. Germline-derived CDR1 and CDR2 are SGHNT and YYREEE (reference sequence). The V and J ends lost 1 base and 2 bases respectively, with 12 bases between them. The CDR3 loop spans 15 amino acids. CDR3 DNA: TGTGCCAGCAGCTTGATCGCAGAAACCAACTATGGCTACACCTTC. This translates into CASSLIAETNYGYTF.

This chain connects TRBV4-2 to TRBJ1-6, with 10 bases identical to TRBD1. The junction had 6 bases not matched to a gene; V was cut back by 3 bases and J by 10 bases. CDR3 length: 15 residues. Germline assignment: CDR1 LGHNA and CDR2 YNFKEQ. In DNA form, the CDR3 reads TGTGCCAGCAGCCAGGAGACAGGGGGCGGGTCACCCCTCCACTTT. Translating it yields CASSQETGGGSPLHF.

The chain links TRBV6-6 to TRBJ2-7; 9 positions match TRBD1. Germline CDR1 MNHNY, CDR2 SVGAGI (reference sequence). This CDR3 is 13 amino acids long. With V trimmed by 8 bases and J by 4 bases, 6 bases remained unmatched. CDR3 protein: CASRDRAFYEQYF. CDR3 nucleotides: TGTGCCAGCCGGGACAGGGCGTTTTACGAGCAGTACTTC.

The chain has TRBV5-6 and TRBJ2-2; 7 positions match TRBD1. Germline V CDR1 and CDR2: SGHDT, YYEEEE. The length of the CDR3 is 14 residues. V shed 4 bases, J shed 6 bases, and the junction held 6 bases outside the gene matches. The CDR3 loop is CASSPRTGSGELFF. The CDR3 DNA sequence: TGTGCCAGCAGCCCCCGGACAGGTTCCGGGGAGCTGTTTTTT.

The chain employs TRBV11-2 and TRBJ2-7; a weak D match, TRBD1 (5 bases). Deletions cut 1 base from V and 1 base from J, with 11 bases between. The CDR3 has 15 amino acids. From germline, CDR1 is SGHAT and CDR2 FQNNGV. The CDR3 region is CASSLGSSGSYEQYF. CDR3 nucleotides: TGTGCCAGCAGCTTAGGTTCATCAGGGTCCTACGAGCAGTACTTC.

This clone has more than one count but fewer than ten. This rearrangement joins TRBV12-3 or TRBV12-4 to TRBJ1-4, with D unresolved. The length of the CDR3 is 13 residues. Trimming removed 1 base from V and 8 bases from J, with 8 bases in between. This CDR3 reads CASSLERGEKLFF. CDR3 DNA sequence: TGTGCCAGCAGTTTAGAGAGAGGGGAAAAACTGTTTTTT.

The rearrangement links TRBV3-1 (or the pseudogene TRBV3-2) to TRBJ1-1; D may be TRBD1 (6 bases). CDR1 and CDR2 from the germline V gene are LGHDT and YNNKEL (reference sequence). This CDR3 is 16 amino acids long. Trimming cost V 0 bases and J 1 base, with 12 bases left between them. The CDR3 region is CASSQDSGQRNTEAFF. In DNA, the CDR3 is TGTGCCAGCAGCCAAGATTCAGGACAGCGGAACACTGAAGCTTTCTTT.

J is TRBJ1-1 and V is TRBV6-1; D ambiguous. V lost 3 bases and J lost 1, with 6 bases in between. CDR1 is MNHNS, CDR2 SASEGT, per germline. This CDR3 comprises 13 residues. The CDR3 sequence: CASSDQANTEAFF. For the CDR3, the DNA is TGTGCCAGCAGTGATCAAGCGAACACTGAAGCTTTCTTT.

Concerning this clone: The sample contains more than one DNA sequence encoding this CDR3. The rearrangement uses TRBV7-2 and TRBJ2-2; 14 positions agree with TRBD2. The CDR3 covers 16 residues. Germline assignment: CDR1 SGHTA and CDR2 FQGNSA. V was pared by 5 bases and J by 7 bases, with 6 bases of the junction left unmatched. CDR3 coding DNA: TGTGCCAGCAGCCCAGGACTAGCGGGAGGTTTCGGGGAGCTGTTTTTT. It is translated as CASSPGLAGGFGELFF.

The chain joins TRBV27 to TRBJ2-5; no clear D. The CDR3 has 15 residues. Germline lookup yields CDR1 MNHEY and CDR2 SMNVEV (reference sequence). V dropped 0 bases and J dropped 2 bases, with 10 bases sitting between them. The CDR3: CASSLSPGWQETQYF. Here the CDR3 DNA reads TGTGCCAGCAGTTTATCTCCCGGGTGGCAAGAGACCCAGTACTTC.

The gene calls are TRBV19 and TRBJ1-6; TRBD1 matches 8 bases. The CDR3 covers 15 residues. Losses at the gene ends were 3 bases for V and 7 bases for J; bases not matched to a gene: 5. Germline V gene sequence: CDR1 LNHDA, CDR2 SQIVND (reference sequence). CDR3 sequence: CASSIRGQGNSPLHF. The CDR3 region has the DNA TGTGCCAGTAGTATTCGCGGACAGGGAAATTCACCCCTCCACTTT.

This sequence joins TRBV29-1 and TRBJ2-5; 11 bases are a match to TRBD2. Germline V gene sequence: CDR1 SQVTM, CDR2 ANQGSEA. The CDR3 extends over 16 amino acids. J gave up 1 base and V 6 bases, and 10 bases lay outside the gene matches. The CDR3 nucleotides are TGCAGCGTCGTACTCGGACTAGCGGGTTTCCAAGAGACCCAGTACTTC. Protein product: CSVVLGLAGFQETQYF.

The chain carries TRBV7-8 and TRBJ2-7, with D possibly being TRBD1 (6 bases). Trimming pared 5 bases from V and 2 bases from J, leaving 16 bases between. CDR1 and CDR2 from the germline V gene are SGHVS and FQNEAQ. This CDR3 is built from 15 residues. The CDR3 DNA is TGTGCCAGCAGCGGATTGCAGGGGAACGCCTACGAGCAGTACTTC. This encodes CASSGLQGNAYEQYF.

V is TRBV7-9 and J is TRBJ1-2, with 7 bases matching TRBD1. The CDR3 spans 16 residues. Germline CDR1 and CDR2: SEHNR and FQNEAQ (reference sequence). V shed 7 bases, J shed 0 bases, and the junction held 11 bases outside the gene matches. CDR3 loop: CASTFGTGTANYGYTF. The CDR3 region has the DNA TGTGCCAGCACCTTTGGAACCGGGACAGCTAACTATGGCTACACCTTC. The full variable domain, its missing parts supplied by reference TRBV7-9 and TRBJ1-2, is DTGVSQNPRHKITKRGQNVTFRCDPISEHNRLYWYRQTLGQGPEFLTYFQNEAQLEKSRLLSDRFSAERPKGSFSTLEIQRTEQGDSAMYLCASTFGTGTANYGYTFGSGTRLTVV.

The chain couples TRBV11-3 to TRBJ2-5; 15 bases line up with TRBD2. V was pared by 4 bases and J by 5 bases, with 5 bases of the junction left unmatched. This CDR3 is built from 16 residues. Germline-derived CDR1 and CDR2 are SGHNT and YENEEA. The CDR3 spells CASSSGLAGGVETQYF. As DNA, the CDR3 is TGTGCCAGCAGCTCGGGACTAGCGGGGGGCGTGGAGACCCAGTACTTC. The full variable domain, with the rest looked up from reference TRBV11-3 and TRBJ2-5, is EAGVVQSPRYKIIEKKQPVAFWCNPISGHNTLYWYLQNLGQGPELLIRYENEEAVDDSQLPKDRFSAERLKGVDSTLKIQPAELGDSAVYLCASSSGLAGGVETQYFGPGTRLLVL.

This chain uses TRBV5-1 with TRBJ2-1, with TRBD1 matching 10 bases. The V and J ends lost 0 bases and 1 base, in that order; junction bases with no gene match: 1. The germline V gene encodes CDR1 SGHRS and CDR2 YFSETQ. CDR3 length equals 16 residues. DNA of the CDR3: TGCGCCAGCAGCTTGGGGGACAGGGGTTCCTACAATGAGCAGTTCTTC. Amino acid sequence: CASSLGDRGSYNEQFF.

The CDR3 region is CSAGVRYGYTF. CDR3 in DNA: TGCAGTGCTGGAGTTCGCTATGGCTACACCTTC. The V and J genes are TRBV20-1 and TRBJ1-2; D not certain. V gave up 5 bases and J gave up 4 bases, with 8 bases separating them. CDR1 is DFQATT, CDR2 SNEGSKA, per germline (reference sequence). This CDR3 contains 11 residues.

V gene TRBV4-1 combines with J gene TRBJ2-6; unclear D gene. Deletions cut 0 bases from V and 4 bases from J, with 13 bases between. The length of the CDR3 is 17 residues. The germline gives CDR1 MGHRA, CDR2 YSYEKL. The CDR3 nucleotides read TGCGCCAGCAGCCAAGAAGTGTCGGGTCCCGGGGCCAACGTCCTGACTTTC. It yields the protein CASSQEVSGPGANVLTF.

This clone was counted between two and nine times. The V gene is TRBV11-3, the J gene TRBJ1-6; 8 bases map to TRBD1. From germline, CDR1 is SGHNT and CDR2 YENEEA. The CDR3 runs 14 residues. J lost 7 bases, V lost 5 bases, and 4 bases had no gene match. In DNA, the CDR3 is TGTGCCAGCAGCCCGGGGACAGGAAATTCACCCCTCCACTTT. Its translation is CASSPGTGNSPLHF. Filled out from reference TRBV11-3 and TRBJ1-6, the complete variable domain reads EAGVVQSPRYKIIEKKQPVAFWCNPISGHNTLYWYLQNLGQGPELLIRYENEEAVDDSQLPKDRFSAERLKGVDSTLKIQPAELGDSAVYLCASSPGTGNSPLHFGNGTRLTVT.

V and J are TRBV6-1 and TRBJ1-5, with a weak D call TRBD1 (5 bases). The CDR3 contains 13 residues. V lost 3 bases and J 6 bases, leaving 9 bases between the germline ends. Per the germline V gene, CDR1 is MNHNS and CDR2 is SASEGT. The CDR3 loop reads CASSDRESQPQHF. The DNA of the CDR3 is TGTGCCAGCAGTGACAGGGAAAGTCAGCCCCAGCATTTT.